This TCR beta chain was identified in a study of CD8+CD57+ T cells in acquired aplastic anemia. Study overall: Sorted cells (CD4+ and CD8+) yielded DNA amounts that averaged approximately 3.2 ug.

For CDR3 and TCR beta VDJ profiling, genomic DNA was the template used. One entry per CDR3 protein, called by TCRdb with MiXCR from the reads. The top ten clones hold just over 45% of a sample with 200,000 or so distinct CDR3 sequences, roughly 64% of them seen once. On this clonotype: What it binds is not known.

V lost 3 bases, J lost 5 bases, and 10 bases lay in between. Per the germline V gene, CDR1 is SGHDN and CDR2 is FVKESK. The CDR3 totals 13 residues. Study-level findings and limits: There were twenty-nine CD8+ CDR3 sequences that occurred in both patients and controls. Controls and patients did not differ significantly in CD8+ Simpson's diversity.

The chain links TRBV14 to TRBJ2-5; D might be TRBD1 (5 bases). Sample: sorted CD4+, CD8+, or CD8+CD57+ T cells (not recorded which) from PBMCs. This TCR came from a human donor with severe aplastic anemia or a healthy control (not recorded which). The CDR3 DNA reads TGTGCCAGCAGCCACGCAGGGCGGGAGACCCAGTACTTC. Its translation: CASSHAGRETQYF.